This T cell receptor (beta chain) emerged from a study of response to subunit inactivated influenza vaccine. This CDR3 has 16 amino acids. CDR1 and CDR2 (germline): SGHRS, YFSETQ. Trimming removed 4 bases from V and 2 bases from J, with 18 bases in between. Via MiXCR, TCRdb re-called the RT-PCR reads, giving one row per CDR3 protein. The sample lists more than 550,000 distinct CDR3 sequences; 10% to 12% were seen once. This clonotype appeared a few times. These data were also reused for a study on T cells expressing NK-cell markers. That work contributes: 5'RACE template switching built TCR beta cDNA with unique molecular identifiers. The authors sequenced eight donors, of whom seven were HCMV-seropositive and one was seronegative.

The rearrangement joins TRBV5-1 to TRBJ2-5, with a tentative D call TRBD1 (6 bases). The sample here was PBMCs from blood, taken on the day of vaccination. This TCR came from a man aged 50 or older who received an inactivated influenza vaccine. The CDR3 DNA is TGCGCCAGCAGCATGGGTACAGGGATATCACAAGAGACCCAGTACTTC. Its protein product is CASSMGTGISQETQYF. The whole variable domain, filled in from reference TRBV5-1 and TRBJ2-5, reads KAGVTQTPRYLIKTRGQQVTLSCSPISGHRSVSWYQQTPGQGLQFLFEYFSETQRNKGNFPGRFSGRQFSNSRSEMNVSTLELGDSALYLCASSMGTGISQETQYFGPGTRLLVL.